Presented here are 25 T cell receptor beta chains from one specimen sequenced in a study of T-cell memory formation after mild COVID-19. TCRdb re-derived calls from the 5' RACE reads in MiXCR, one entry per CDR3 protein. The sample shows 250,000 or so distinct CDR3 sequences, 18% of them seen only once. The sample consisted of PBMCs or a T cell subset sorted from them (not recorded which). The receptor source for this set is a man aged 18 to 30 who had mild COVID-19 (a few samples of this study predate the infection). Cell type and time point are not known.

This clonotype was seen more than once but under ten times. This chain links TRBV7-8 with TRBJ2-5, with unresolved D. The germline CDR1 and CDR2 sequences are SGHVS and FQNEAQ. Trimming stripped 1 base from V and 4 bases from J, with 13 bases between. CDR3 length equals 15 residues. The CDR3 here is CASSLDSPPAETQYF. For the CDR3, the DNA is TGTGCCAGCAGCTTAGACAGCCCTCCCGCAGAGACCCAGTACTTC.

The V gene is TRBV4-2, the J gene TRBJ1-6; D unresolved. Germline V gives CDR1 LGHNA, CDR2 YNFKEQ. The CDR3 contains 12 residues. Trimming cost V 5 bases and J 7 bases, with 6 bases left between them. Written as DNA, the CDR3 is TGTGCCAGCAGCACTCAGAATTCACCCCTCCACTTT. Protein product: CASSTQNSPLHF.

The gene calls are TRBV12-3 or TRBV12-4 and TRBJ2-7; 7 positions match TRBD1. V lost 5 bases, J lost 6 bases, and 10 bases stayed unmatched. CDR3 length equals 14 residues. The chain's CDR3 is CASSLTGQRGEQYF. CDR3 sequence (DNA): TGTGCCAGCAGTCTTACGGGACAGAGAGGCGAGCAGTACTTC.

This chain joins TRBV9 and TRBJ2-3; TRBD2 is a possible D gene (6 bases). Trimming removed 5 bases from V and 2 bases from J, with 18 bases in between. The CDR3 loop spans 16 amino acids. The germline V gene encodes CDR1 SGDLS and CDR2 YYNGEE. In DNA form, the CDR3 reads TGTGCCAGCAGGGCCGGCACTAGCCACCACACAGATACGCAGTATTTT. Translated, it gives CASRAGTSHHTDTQYF.

This chain joins TRBV20-1 and TRBJ2-3; 9 positions match TRBD1. This CDR3 comprises 14 residues. CDR1 DFQATT and CDR2 SNEGSKA come from the germline V gene (reference sequence). J gave up 4 bases and V 6 bases, and 8 bases lay outside the gene matches. CDR3 in amino acids: CSAAPGQGSDTQYF. The DNA for the CDR3 is TGCAGTGCCGCACCGGGACAGGGTTCAGATACGCAGTATTTT.

The V gene is TRBV23-1, the J gene TRBJ2-7, with 8 bases fitting TRBD1. TRBV23-1 is an ORF for which the function is uncertain. The CDR3 sequence is 13 residues long. V lost 10 bases to trimming and J lost 4 bases; unmatched junction nucleotides: 9. The CDR3 DNA follows: TGCGCCATCTTCGACAGGGGACGGTACGAGCAGTACGTC. This translates into CAIFDRGRYEQYV.

The CDR3 bases are TGCGCCAGCAGTCTGGACACTCACTATGGCTACACCTTC. It specifies CASSLDTHYGYTF. The V and J genes are TRBV10-2 and TRBJ1-2, with a possible D match to TRBD1 (5 bases). The CDR3 loop spans 13 amino acids. Germline CDR1 WSHSY, CDR2 SAAADI. V was trimmed by 5 bases and J by 3 bases, leaving 10 bases between them.

V and J are TRBV6-5 and TRBJ1-1; no reliable D call. The CDR3 loop spans 13 amino acids. CDR1 and CDR2 (germline): MNHEY, SVGAGI. V was cut by 3 bases and J by 0 bases, with 5 bases left in between. CDR3 residues: CASSYRMNTEAFF. The CDR3 DNA reads as TGTGCCAGCAGTTATCGGATGAACACTGAAGCTTTCTTT.

V is TRBV20-1 and J is TRBJ2-5; TRBD1 is a possible D gene (5 bases). V lost 6 bases to trimming and J lost 1 base, with 30 bases between them. Germline loops: CDR1 DFQATT, CDR2 SNEGSKA (reference sequence). CDR3 size: 19 residues. The CDR3 loop is CSAGYLSTQGARVQETQYF. Here the CDR3 DNA reads TGCAGTGCGGGGTATCTGAGCACTCAAGGGGCCAGGGTCCAAGAGACCCAGTACTTC.

CDR3 bases: TGTGCCAGCAGCTCAGAAGGGCACTATGGCTACACCTTC. Protein sequence: CASSSEGHYGYTF. The rearrangement joins TRBV5-6 to TRBJ1-2; D unclear. Looked up from germline, CDR1 is SGHDT and CDR2 is YYEEEE. The V end lost 3 bases, the J end lost 3 bases, and 9 bases lay between the germline ends. The CDR3 sequence is 13 residues long.

This clonotype was seen many times. CDR3 amino acids: CASSLRRIRGPLYSGANVLTF. CDR3 in DNA: TGTGCCAGCAGCTTAAGGCGGATAAGGGGCCCCCTTTACTCTGGGGCCAACGTCCTGACTTTC. The chain combines TRBV7-9 with TRBJ2-6; a possible D gene is TRBD1 (5 bases). Trimming removed 2 bases at V and 0 bases at J, with 23 bases between. This CDR3 is built from 21 residues. Germline CDR1 is SEHNR and CDR2 is FQNEAQ (reference sequence).

This clonotype occurred a few times. This chain connects TRBV3-1 to TRBJ1-1, with 11 bases aligning to TRBD1. Trimming removed 3 bases from V and 4 bases from J; junction bases left unmatched: 1. CDR3 length: 14 amino acids. CDR1 LGHDT and CDR2 YNNKEL come from the germline V gene (reference sequence). CDR3 amino acids: CASSHGQGATEAFF. CDR3 coding DNA: TGTGCCAGCAGCCATGGACAGGGGGCCACTGAAGCTTTCTTT. Looking up the rest from reference TRBV3-1 and TRBJ1-1 gives the full variable domain: DTAVSQTPKYLVTQMGNDKSIKCEQNLGHDTMYWYKQDSKKFLKIMFSYNNKELIINETVPNRFSPKSPDKAHLNLHINSLELGDSAVYFCASSHGQGATEAFFGQGTRLTVV.

This clonotype has just a few counts. V is TRBV6-1 and J is TRBJ2-2, with 11 bases lining up with TRBD2. J lost 6 bases, V lost 2 bases, and 11 bases had no gene match. CDR3 size: 18 residues. CDR1 and CDR2 (germline): MNHNS, SASEGT. The CDR3 region is CASSEIAGGPRSAGELFF. DNA for the CDR3: TGTGCCAGCAGTGAAATAGCGGGGGGGCCGCGGTCGGCCGGGGAGCTGTTTTTT.

In its sample, this clonotype was seen a few times. The chain recombines TRBV6-4 with TRBJ2-3; the D gene is possibly TRBD2 (7 bases). The ends were cut back, 3 bases at V and 0 bases at J, with 10 bases in the middle. Germline V gene sequence: CDR1 MRHNA, CDR2 SNTAGT. The CDR3 spans 15 residues. CDR3 nucleotides: TGTGCCAGCAGTGAGGGCGGGGGCAGCACAGATACGCAGTATTTT. Protein: CASSEGGGSTDTQYF.

The chain combines TRBV28 with TRBJ2-5, with a weak D call TRBD2 (6 bases). V was shortened by 6 bases and J by 5 bases, with 16 bases between the two germline ends. Germline CDR1 and CDR2: MDHEN and SYDVKM. This CDR3 contains 14 residues. The CDR3 region is CASRGRTTWETQYF. CDR3 DNA sequence: TGTGCCAGCAGGGGGAGGACGACTTGGGAGACCCAGTACTTC.

In its sample, this clonotype was seen a few times. This chain links TRBV25-1 with TRBJ2-1, with 8 bases that match TRBD2. The V gene's germline CDR1 is MGHDK and CDR2 SYGVNS. With V trimmed by 7 bases and J by 5 bases, 16 bases remained unmatched. This CDR3 has 17 amino acids. The DNA of the CDR3 is TGTGCCAGCATGGCGGGAGTGTCGGGGGGGCCGCACAATGAGCAGTTCTTC. Translated: CASMAGVSGGPHNEQFF.

This clonotype was found a few times. This chain uses TRBV10-3 with TRBJ1-6; maybe TRBD1 (5 bases). The CDR3 sequence is 14 residues long. CDR1 and CDR2 from the germline V gene are ENHRY and SYGVKD. The ends were cut back, 2 bases at V and 6 bases at J, with 8 bases in the middle. The chain's CDR3 is CAISEAGSNSPLHF. The CDR3 nucleotides read TGTGCCATCAGTGAGGCAGGGTCTAATTCACCCCTCCACTTT.

This clonotype turned up a few times. The rearrangement links TRBV6-5 to TRBJ1-1, with a weak D call TRBD1 (5 bases). V lost 10 bases to trimming and J lost 4 bases, with 22 bases between them. The CDR3 covers 15 residues. In germline, CDR1 is MNHEY, CDR2 SVGAGI. As DNA, the CDR3 is TGTGCCACCGTCCGGGGGAGGGGAGTCGGCACTGAAGCTTTCTTT. It translates to CATVRGRGVGTEAFF.

The CDR3 sequence is CASSQAGGGEETQYF. The CDR3 DNA is TGTGCCAGCAGCCAAGCAGGGGGGGGTGAGGAGACCCAGTACTTC. The chain has TRBV4-2 and TRBJ2-5; TRBD1 or TRBD2 may be the D gene (7 bases each). V was trimmed by 1 base and J by 5 bases, leaving 14 bases between them. CDR1 and CDR2 (germline): LGHNA, YNFKEQ. The CDR3 has 15 amino acids.

The V gene is TRBV11-2, the J gene TRBJ1-1, with 7 bases matching TRBD1. The CDR3 consists of 14 residues. V was pared by 0 bases and J by 3 bases, with 1 base of the junction left unmatched. The germline V gene encodes CDR1 SGHAT and CDR2 FQNNGV. The CDR3 reads CASSLEGQHTEAFF. In DNA form, the CDR3 reads TGTGCCAGCAGCTTAGAGGGACAGCACACTGAAGCTTTCTTT.

The chain links TRBV12-3 or TRBV12-4 to TRBJ1-2; possible D gene TRBD1, 5 bases. Between the trimmed V and J ends, which lost 3 bases and 2 bases, there was a span of 10 bases. This CDR3 has 14 amino acids. Here the CDR3 reads CASSFLRANYGYTF. The DNA of the CDR3 is TGTGCCAGCAGTTTCCTCAGGGCGAACTATGGCTACACCTTC.

The rearrangement uses TRBV6-1 and TRBJ2-7; 10 positions agree with TRBD1. The CDR3 totals 15 residues. The ends lost 3 bases at V and 5 bases at J; junction bases unmatched: 7. Germline-derived CDR1 and CDR2 are MNHNS and SASEGT. CDR3 in DNA: TGTGCCAGCAGTGACCCCGGCGGGACAGGGGACGAGCAGTACGTC. Translated, it gives CASSDPGGTGDEQYV.

The V call is TRBV12-3 or TRBV12-4, the J call TRBJ2-3, with 8 bases matching TRBD2. This CDR3 is 16 amino acids long. The junction had 9 bases not matched to a gene; V was cut back by 5 bases and J by 2 bases. This chain's CDR3 is CASSIGLALTTDTQYF. The CDR3 coding sequence is TGTGCCAGCAGTATCGGACTAGCTCTTACCACAGATACGCAGTATTTT.

In its sample, this clonotype was seen a few times. The chain has TRBV10-3 and TRBJ2-1; 8 bases match TRBD1. The junction had 7 bases not matched to a gene; V was cut back by 6 bases and J by 0 bases. The CDR3 is 16 residues long. The germline CDR1 and CDR2 sequences are ENHRY and SYGVKD. CDR3: CAIRGAGGYSYNEQFF. CDR3 nucleotide sequence: TGTGCCATCAGAGGAGCAGGGGGCTACTCCTACAATGAGCAGTTCTTC.

V gene TRBV9 combines with J gene TRBJ2-1; D gene ambiguous. This CDR3 is 15 amino acids long. CDR1 SGDLS and CDR2 YYNGEE come from the germline V gene. Trimming left V 4 bases short and J 8 bases short, with 19 bases between. CDR3 sequence (DNA): TGTGCCAGCAGCCCCCGACTGGGAACTCGGCATGAGCAGTTCTTC. It specifies CASSPRLGTRHEQFF.